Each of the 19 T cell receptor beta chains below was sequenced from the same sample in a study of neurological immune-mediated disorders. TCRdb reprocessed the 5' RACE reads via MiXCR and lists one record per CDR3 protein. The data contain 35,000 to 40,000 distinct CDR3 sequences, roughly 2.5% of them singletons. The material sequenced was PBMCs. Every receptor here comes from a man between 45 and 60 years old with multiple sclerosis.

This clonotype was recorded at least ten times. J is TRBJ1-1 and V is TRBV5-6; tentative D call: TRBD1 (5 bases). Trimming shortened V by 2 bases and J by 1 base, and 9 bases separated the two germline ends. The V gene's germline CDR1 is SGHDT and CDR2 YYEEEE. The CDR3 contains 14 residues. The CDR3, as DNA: TGTGCCAGCAGCTTCCGGGGGTCGAACACTGAAGCTTTCTTT. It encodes CASSFRGSNTEAFF.

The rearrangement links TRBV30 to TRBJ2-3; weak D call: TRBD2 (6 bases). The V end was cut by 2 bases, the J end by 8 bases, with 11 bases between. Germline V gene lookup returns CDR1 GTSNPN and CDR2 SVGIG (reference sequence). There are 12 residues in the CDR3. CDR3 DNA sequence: TGTGCCTGGAGTTTCTACGGGGGTACGCAGTATTTT. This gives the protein CAWSFYGGTQYF.

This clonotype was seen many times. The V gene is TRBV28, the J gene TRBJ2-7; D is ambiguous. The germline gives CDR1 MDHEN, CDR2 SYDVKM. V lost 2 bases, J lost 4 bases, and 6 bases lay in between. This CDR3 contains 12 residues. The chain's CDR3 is CASSLRLYEQYF. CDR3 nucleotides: TGTGCCAGCAGTTTACGCCTATACGAGCAGTACTTC.

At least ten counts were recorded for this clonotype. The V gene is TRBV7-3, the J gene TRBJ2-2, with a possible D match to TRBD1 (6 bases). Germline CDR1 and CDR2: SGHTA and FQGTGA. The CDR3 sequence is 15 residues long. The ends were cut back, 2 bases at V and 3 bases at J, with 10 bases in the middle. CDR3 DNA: TGTGCCAGCAGCTTATTGACAGGCTACACCGGGGAGCTGTTTTTT. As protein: CASSLLTGYTGELFF.

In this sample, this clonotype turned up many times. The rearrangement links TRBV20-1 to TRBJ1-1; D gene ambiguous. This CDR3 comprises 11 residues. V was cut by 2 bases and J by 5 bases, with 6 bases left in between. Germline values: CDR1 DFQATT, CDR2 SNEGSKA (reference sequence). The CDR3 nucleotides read TGCAGTGCTAGACTAGGGACTGAAGCTTTCTTT. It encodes CSARLGTEAFF.

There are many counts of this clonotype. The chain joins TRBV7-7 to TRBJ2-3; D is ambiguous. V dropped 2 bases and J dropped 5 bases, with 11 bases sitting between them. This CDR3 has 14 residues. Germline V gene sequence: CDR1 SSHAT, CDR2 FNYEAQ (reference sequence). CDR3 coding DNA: TGTGCCAGCAGCTTAAATAATTGGGGAGATACGCAGTATTTT. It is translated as CASSLNNWGDTQYF. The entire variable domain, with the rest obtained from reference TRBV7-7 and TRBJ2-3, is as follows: GAGVSQSPRYKVTKRGQDVTLRCDPISSHATLYWYQQALGQGPEFLTYFNYEAQPDKSGLPSDRFSAERPEGSISTLTIQRTEQRDSAMYRCASSLNNWGDTQYFGPGTRLTVL.

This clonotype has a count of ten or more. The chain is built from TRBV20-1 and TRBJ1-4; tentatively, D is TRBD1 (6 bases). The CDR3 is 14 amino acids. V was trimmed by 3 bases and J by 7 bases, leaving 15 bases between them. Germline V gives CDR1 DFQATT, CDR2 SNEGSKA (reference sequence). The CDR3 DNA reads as TGCAGTGCTAGCAACCGGCAGGGGTTTGAAAAACTGTTTTTT. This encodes CSASNRQGFEKLFF.

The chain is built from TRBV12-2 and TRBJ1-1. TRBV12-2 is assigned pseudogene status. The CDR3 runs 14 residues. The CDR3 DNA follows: TGTGCAAGTCGCTTAGGCAAACTCGGCACTGAAGCTTTCTTT. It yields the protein CASRLGKLGTEAFF.

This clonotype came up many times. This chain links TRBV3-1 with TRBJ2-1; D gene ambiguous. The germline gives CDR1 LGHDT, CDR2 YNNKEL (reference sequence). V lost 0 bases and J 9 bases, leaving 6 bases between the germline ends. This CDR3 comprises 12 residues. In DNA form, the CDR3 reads TGTGCCAGCAGCCAAGAGCCCCCTGAGCAGTTCTTC. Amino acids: CASSQEPPEQFF.

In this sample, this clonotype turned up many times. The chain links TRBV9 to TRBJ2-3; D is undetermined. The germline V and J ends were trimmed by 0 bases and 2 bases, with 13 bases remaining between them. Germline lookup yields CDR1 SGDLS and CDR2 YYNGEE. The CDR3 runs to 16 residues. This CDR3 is CASSVDVDHNTDTQYF. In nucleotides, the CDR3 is TGTGCCAGCAGCGTAGACGTAGATCATAACACAGATACGCAGTATTTT.

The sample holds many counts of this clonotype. CDR3 amino acids: CASSLTGTSDTGELFF. In DNA form, the CDR3 reads TGTGCCAGCAGCCTGACCGGGACCTCAGACACCGGGGAGCTGTTTTTT. The rearrangement uses TRBV7-2 and TRBJ2-2; either TRBD1 or TRBD2 may supply D (5 bases each). V was clipped by 5 bases and J by 3 bases, with 16 bases between them. This CDR3 is built from 16 residues. CDR1 SGHTA and CDR2 FQGNSA come from the germline V gene.

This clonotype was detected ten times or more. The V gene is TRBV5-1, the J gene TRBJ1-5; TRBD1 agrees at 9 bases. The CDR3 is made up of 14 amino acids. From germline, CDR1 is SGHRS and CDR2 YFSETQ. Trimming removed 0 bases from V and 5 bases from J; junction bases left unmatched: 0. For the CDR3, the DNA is TGCGCCAGCAGCTTGGGGACAGGGGATCAGCCCCAGCATTTT. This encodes CASSLGTGDQPQHF.

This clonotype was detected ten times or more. The CDR3 loop is CASSQTTGNQPQHF. CDR3 DNA sequence: TGCGCCAGCAGCCAGACGACAGGGAACCAGCCCCAGCATTTT. The chain employs TRBV5-1 and TRBJ1-5; the match to TRBD1 covers 7 bases. V gave up 4 bases and J gave up 7 bases; unmatched junction bases: 8. This CDR3 is 14 amino acids long. Germline CDR1 reads SGHRS; CDR2 reads YFSETQ.

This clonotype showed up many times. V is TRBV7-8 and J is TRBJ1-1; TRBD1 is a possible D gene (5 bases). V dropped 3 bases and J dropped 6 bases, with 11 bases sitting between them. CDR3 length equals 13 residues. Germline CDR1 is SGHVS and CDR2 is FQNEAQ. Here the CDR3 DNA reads TGTGCCAGCAGCTTCAGGGCGGGGGCTGAAGCTTTCTTT. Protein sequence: CASSFRAGAEAFF.

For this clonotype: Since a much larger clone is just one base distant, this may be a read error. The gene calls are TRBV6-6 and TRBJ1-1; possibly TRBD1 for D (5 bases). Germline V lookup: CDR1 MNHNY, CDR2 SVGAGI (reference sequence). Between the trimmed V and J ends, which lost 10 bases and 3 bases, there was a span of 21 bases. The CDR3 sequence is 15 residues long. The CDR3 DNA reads TGTGCCATCAGCCGCCCCGGATTGGGGGACACTGAAGCTTTCTTT. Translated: CAISRPGLGDTEAFF.

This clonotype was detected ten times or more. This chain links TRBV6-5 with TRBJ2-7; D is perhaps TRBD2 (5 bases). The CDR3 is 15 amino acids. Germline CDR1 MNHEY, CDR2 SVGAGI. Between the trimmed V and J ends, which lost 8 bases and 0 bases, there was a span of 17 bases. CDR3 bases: TGTGCCAGCCGACTGCAACTAGAGAGCTCCTACGAGCAGTACTTC. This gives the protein CASRLQLESSYEQYF.

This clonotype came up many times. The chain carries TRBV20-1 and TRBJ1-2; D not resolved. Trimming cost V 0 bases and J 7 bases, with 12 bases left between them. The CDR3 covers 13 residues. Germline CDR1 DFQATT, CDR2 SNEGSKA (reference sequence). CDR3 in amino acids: CSAREAPVPGYTF. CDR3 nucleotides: TGCAGTGCTAGAGAAGCCCCGGTGCCTGGCTACACCTTC.

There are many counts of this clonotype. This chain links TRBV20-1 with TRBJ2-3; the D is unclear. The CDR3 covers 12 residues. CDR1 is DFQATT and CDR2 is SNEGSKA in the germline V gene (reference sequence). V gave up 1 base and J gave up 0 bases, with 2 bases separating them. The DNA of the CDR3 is TGCAGTGCTAGAGCCAGCACAGATACGCAGTATTTT. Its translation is CSARASTDTQYF.

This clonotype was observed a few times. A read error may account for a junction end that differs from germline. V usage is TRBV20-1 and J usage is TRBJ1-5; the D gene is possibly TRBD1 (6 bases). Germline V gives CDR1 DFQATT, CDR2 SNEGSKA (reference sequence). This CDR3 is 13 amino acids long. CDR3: CSAAQGLGQPQNF. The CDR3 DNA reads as TGCAGTGCTGCCCAGGGGTTAGGTCAGCCCCAGAATTTT.